The source of this TCR beta chain is a study of blood T cells in healthy people across ages. Study results and limitations: One million T cells yielded diversity estimates that were considered underestimates.

Concerning this clonotype: The antigen is not known.

The length of the CDR3 is 15 residues. V dropped 7 bases and J dropped 3 bases, with 17 bases sitting between them. Germline V gives CDR1 SEHNR, CDR2 FQNEAQ (reference sequence). Then a second PCR, running roughly 6 to 11 cycles, was carried out with a sample-barcoded 5' primer and a J-beta primer mix. One entry per CDR3 protein results from TCRdb running MiXCR on the 5' RACE reads. The sample includes some 1,000,000 distinct CDR3 sequences, 20% to 25% of them seen just once. The same sample was also studied in work on T cells of mothers and their children. As that report states: According to the study, all extracted RNA entered cDNA synthesis at roughly 1.5 ug per 15 ul.

V usage is TRBV7-9 and J usage is TRBJ2-3; the D call may be TRBD1 or TRBD2 (5 bases each). Sequenced sample: blood. The sequence was obtained from a girl aged 2-10 years in good health. Here the CDR3 reads CASNEGDGYTDTQYF. Written as DNA, the CDR3 is TGTGCCAGCAATGAAGGGGACGGCTATACAGATACGCAGTATTTT.